The entry that follows covers one T cell receptor beta chain sequence. This specimen belongs to a study of blood T cell repertoires in COVID-19. In germline, CDR1 is LNHDA, CDR2 SQIVND (reference sequence). There are 15 residues in the CDR3. V was pared by 0 bases and J by 7 bases, with 13 bases between. The method was immunoSEQ multiplex PCR; TCRdb's version includes in-frame clones alone and lacks a portion of them. The sample includes roughly 190,000 clones, about 90% of them seen just once. The chain has TRBV19 and TRBJ1-5; D unclear. The sequence derives from a woman in her 30s who had recovered from COVID-19. Sample: PBMCs or T cells enriched from blood (not recorded which). Written as DNA, the CDR3 is TGTGCCAGTAGTATAGAAGTAGGTTGGGCACAGCCCCAGCATTTT. Protein: CASSIEVGWAQPQHF.